Described below is a single TCR beta chain sequence and its context. Original analysis: From reference gene primer amplification, estimates of nucleated cell counts were derived. Assay used: immunoSEQ multiplex PCR; TCRdb lists only in-frame clones, some missing. That table supplies the V and J calls and clone size; D and trimming were determined from the DNA. The sample includes some 67,000 clones, more than 75% of them seen just once. The entry originates in a study of blood T cell repertoires in COVID-19. The wider study: The origin of the acute and convalescent COVID-19 samples was the United States, Italy and Spain. PBMCs, B-cell-depleted T cells, or T cells provided the cDNA or gDNA that made up the material.

CDR1 is LNHDA, CDR2 SQIVND, per germline (reference sequence). CDR3 length equals 16 residues. V lost 5 bases and J lost 1, with 17 bases in between. V gene TRBV19 combines with J gene TRBJ1-1; the D gene is possibly TRBD1 (5 bases). Sequences were obtained from peripheral blood. This sequence originates from an older woman with acute or convalescent COVID-19. The CDR3 nucleotides are TGTGCCAGTAGTGTTCCGGGGGATAAAACGAACACTGAAGCTTTCTTT. Its translation is CASSVPGDKTNTEAFF.